This T cell receptor (beta chain) was identified during a study of blood T cell repertoires in COVID-19. Germline CDR1 LNHDA, CDR2 SQIVND (reference sequence). The CDR3 runs 17 residues. The trim removed 4 bases at V and 4 bases at J, leaving 13 bases unmatched. Measured with immunoSEQ multiplex PCR; TCRdb has only the in-frame clones, and not every one. The data show fewer than 250,000 clones, with 70% to 90% seen just once and 3% to 4% held by the top ten. This TCR derives from a woman aged 40 to 50 with acute COVID-19. V usage is TRBV19 and J usage is TRBJ1-2, with 9 nucleotides matching TRBD1. Sequencing used PBMCs or T cells enriched from blood (not recorded which). Here the CDR3 DNA reads TGTGCCAGTAGTAGGGACAGGGACTTTTCTCTAAGCTATGGCTACACCTTC. Protein: CASSRDRDFSLSYGYTF.